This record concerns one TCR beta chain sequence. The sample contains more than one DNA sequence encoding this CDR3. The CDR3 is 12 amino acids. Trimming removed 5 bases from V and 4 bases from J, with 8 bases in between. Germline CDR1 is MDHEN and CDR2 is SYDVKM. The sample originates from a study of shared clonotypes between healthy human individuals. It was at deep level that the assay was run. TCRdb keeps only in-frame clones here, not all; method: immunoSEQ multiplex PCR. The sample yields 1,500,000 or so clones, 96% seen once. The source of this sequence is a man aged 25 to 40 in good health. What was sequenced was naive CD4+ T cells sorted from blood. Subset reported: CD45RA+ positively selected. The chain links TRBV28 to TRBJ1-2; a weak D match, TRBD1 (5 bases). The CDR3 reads CASSGGSYGYTF. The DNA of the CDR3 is TGTGCCAGCAGTGGGGGATCCTATGGCTACACCTTC.